The 20 T cell receptor beta chains presented below share a single source sample, sequenced in a study of identifying expanded T cells in peripheral blood. Repertoires were generated with immunoSEQ multiplex PCR, while TCRdb's copy carries only in-frame clones and drops some. The data show tens of thousands of clones, 88% seen once. Sample: blood. The receptors here all came from a person aged 18 to 70 in good health.

The chain has TRBV7-9 and TRBJ2-3; D is ambiguous. CDR3 size: 14 residues. Per germline, CDR1 SEHNR and CDR2 FQNEAQ (reference sequence). The germline V and J ends were trimmed by 3 bases and 2 bases, with 9 bases remaining between them. Here the CDR3 DNA reads TGTGCCAGCAGCTTGACCCTAACCACAGATACGCAGTATTTT. Translating it yields CASSLTLTTDTQYF. The whole variable domain, remainder taken from reference TRBV7-9 and TRBJ2-3, is DTGVSQNPRHKITKRGQNVTFRCDPISEHNRLYWYRQTLGQGPEFLTYFQNEAQLEKSRLLSDRFSAERPKGSFSTLEIQRTEQGDSAMYLCASSLTLTTDTQYFGPGTRLTVL.

The V call is TRBV19, the J call TRBJ1-1; D is unresolved. This CDR3 is built from 13 residues. Per germline, CDR1 LNHDA and CDR2 SQIVND (reference sequence). Trimming removed 3 bases from V and 4 bases from J, with 9 bases in between. CDR3 sequence: CASSMYGGTEAFF. The CDR3 DNA reads as TGTGCCAGTAGTATGTATGGAGGCACTGAAGCTTTCTTT.

The V gene is TRBV19, the J gene TRBJ1-3; 11 bases line up with TRBD1. This CDR3 spans 17 amino acids. Germline lookup yields CDR1 LNHDA and CDR2 SQIVND (reference sequence). V lost 5 bases and J lost 0; bases outside the gene matches: 6. The CDR3 region is CASSARTGGHSGNTIYF. CDR3 nucleotides: TGTGCCAGTAGTGCGCGGACAGGGGGCCACTCTGGAAACACCATATATTTT.

The V and J genes are TRBV18 and TRBJ2-5, with unresolved D. This CDR3 has 14 residues. Germline V lookup: CDR1 KGHSH, CDR2 LQKENI. Trimming left V 4 bases short and J 2 bases short, with 11 bases between. In DNA, the CDR3 is TGTGCCAGCTCACTAATTCTGTCTCAAGAGACCCAGTACTTC. Translating gives CASSLILSQETQYF. Supplemented by reference TRBV18 and TRBJ2-5, the full variable domain reads NAGVMQNPRHLVRRRGQEARLRCSPMKGHSHVYWYRQLPEEGLKFMVYLQKENIIDESGMPKERFSAEFPKEGPSILRIQQVVRGDSAAYFCASSLILSQETQYFGPGTRLLVL.

The chain joins TRBV28 to TRBJ2-7, with 8 bases that match TRBD2. CDR3 length: 12 amino acids. Germline V lookup: CDR1 MDHEN, CDR2 SYDVKM. CDR3 sequence (DNA): TGTGGATGTTCCGGGAGGGCGTACGAGCAGTACTTC. This translates into CGCSGRAYEQYF.

The chain recombines TRBV4-2 with TRBJ1-2, with D perhaps matching TRBD1 (6 bases). Germline assignment: CDR1 LGHNA and CDR2 YNFKEQ. The CDR3 is 17 residues long. Trimming stripped 0 bases from V and 0 bases from J, with 14 bases between. CDR3 sequence: CASSQDSWTAANYGYTF. In DNA, the CDR3 is TGTGCCAGCAGCCAAGATTCCTGGACAGCAGCTAACTATGGCTACACCTTC.

The V gene is TRBV30, the J gene TRBJ2-3, with TRBD1 as a possible D gene (6 bases). Germline CDR1 GTSNPN, CDR2 SVGIG (reference sequence). With 0 bases removed from V and 2 bases from J, the gap between germline ends came to 9 bases. This CDR3 is 14 amino acids long. The CDR3 region has the DNA TGTGCCTGGAGTGTACAGGGCGTCACAGATACGCAGTATTTT. The encoded protein is CAWSVQGVTDTQYF.

The chain carries TRBV30 and TRBJ2-7; 14 nucleotides match TRBD2. This CDR3 region has 15 residues. Germline CDR1 and CDR2: GTSNPN and SVGIG (reference sequence). J gave up 5 bases and V 2 bases, and 5 bases lay outside the gene matches. In DNA, the CDR3 is TGTGCCTGGAGTCGAGGGACTAGCGGGAGTAACGAGCAGTACTTC. Translation gives CAWSRGTSGSNEQYF.

This sequence joins TRBV5-1 and TRBJ2-5; D remains unclear. CDR1 SGHRS and CDR2 YFSETQ come from the germline V gene. There are 17 residues in the CDR3. The V end was cut by 4 bases, the J end by 0 bases, with 19 bases between. The CDR3 coding sequence is TGCGCCAGCAGCGCCACGTGGGCAGCCCCGAACCAAGAGACCCAGTACTTC. Residues: CASSATWAAPNQETQYF.

The chain recombines TRBV27 with TRBJ2-6; no clear D gene. CDR3 length: 14 amino acids. V lost 6 bases and J 0 bases, leaving 6 bases between the germline ends. In germline, CDR1 is MNHEY, CDR2 SMNVEV (reference sequence). The CDR3 is CASRLLSGANVLTF. The DNA for the CDR3 is TGTGCCAGCAGACTACTCTCTGGGGCCAACGTCCTGACTTTC.

The rearrangement links TRBV19 to TRBJ2-6; D perhaps matches TRBD2 (5 bases). Trimming stripped 3 bases from V and 2 bases from J, with 5 bases between. The germline V gene encodes CDR1 LNHDA and CDR2 SQIVND (reference sequence). The CDR3 is 14 amino acids. CDR3 nucleotides: TGTGCCAGTAGTATGAGGGCTGGGGCCAACGTCCTGACTTTC. This gives the protein CASSMRAGANVLTF.

The V and J genes are TRBV15 and TRBJ1-5; D is uncertain. Trimming stripped 0 bases from V and 6 bases from J, with 18 bases between. CDR3 size: 17 residues. Germline assignment: CDR1 LNHNV and CDR2 YYDKDF (reference sequence). In DNA, the CDR3 is TGTGCCACCAGCAGAGATTCCGGTGCGACCTCGGGTCAGCCCCAGCATTTT. Amino acids: CATSRDSGATSGQPQHF.

CDR3 DNA: TGTGCCAGCAGCTTAGATCGTGGGAACAATGAGCAGTTCTTC. Translation: CASSLDRGNNEQFF. This sequence joins TRBV11-3 and TRBJ2-1, with D hard to call. V was cut by 0 bases and J by 5 bases, with 8 bases left in between. This CDR3 is built from 14 residues. Looked up from germline, CDR1 is SGHNT and CDR2 is YENEEA.

This clone was seen just once. The gene calls are TRBV5-4 and TRBJ2-5; no clear D. The germline V and J ends were trimmed by 7 bases and 2 bases, with 12 bases remaining between them. CDR1 and CDR2 (germline): SGHNT, YYREEE (reference sequence). This CDR3 comprises 13 residues. The DNA of the CDR3 is TGTGCCAGCCGCGACGGCCTACAAGAGACCCAGTACTTC. It is translated as CASRDGLQETQYF.

The chain carries TRBV19 and TRBJ2-1; D is unresolved. V shed 7 bases and J shed 14 bases, with 24 bases lying between them. The CDR3 has 14 amino acids. The V gene's germline CDR1 is LNHDA and CDR2 SQIVND (reference sequence). CDR3 DNA: TGTGCCAGTACCCCTCCGGGCCCCTCTATGAGTAAGTTCTTC. Encoded protein: CASTPPGPSMSKFF. The entire variable domain, with the rest obtained from reference TRBV19 and TRBJ2-1, is as follows: DGGITQSPKYLFRKEGQNVTLSCEQNLNHDAMYWYRQDPGQGLRLIYYSQIVNDFQKGDIAEGYSVSREKKESFPLTVTSAQKNPTAFYLCASTPPGPSMSKFFGPGTRLTVL.

The CDR3 nucleotides read TGTGCCAGCAGTGACCCCCACGAAGGTACCTACGAGCAGTACTTC. This translates into CASSDPHEGTYEQYF. V gene TRBV6-1 combines with J gene TRBJ2-7; D remains unclear. CDR3 length equals 15 residues. Trimming took off 3 bases at V and 2 bases at J, with 14 bases between the two ends. CDR1 and CDR2 (germline): MNHNS, SASEGT.

This chain links TRBV19 with TRBJ1-1; perhaps TRBD1 as D (5 bases). Germline V gene lookup returns CDR1 LNHDA and CDR2 SQIVND (reference sequence). There are 15 residues in the CDR3. The germline V and J ends were trimmed by 5 bases and 11 bases, with 24 bases remaining between them. The chain's CDR3 is CASSRGTPVGGYAFF. The CDR3 DNA follows: TGTGCCAGTAGTCGCGGGACGCCCGTTGGAGGATATGCTTTCTTT.

The chain carries TRBV7-9 and TRBJ2-5; D unclear. Deletions cut 2 bases from V and 2 bases from J, with 12 bases between. This CDR3 spans 15 amino acids. The V gene's germline CDR1 is SEHNR and CDR2 FQNEAQ (reference sequence). The CDR3 coding sequence is TGTGCCAGCAGCTTATGGACGTGGACGCAAGAGACCCAGTACTTC. It translates to CASSLWTWTQETQYF.

The rearrangement uses TRBV7-8 and TRBJ1-4, with TRBD1 as a possible D gene (6 bases). There are 18 residues in the CDR3. Germline loops: CDR1 SGHVS, CDR2 FQNEAQ. The V gene lost 3 bases and the J gene lost 3 bases, with 20 bases spanning the gap. The CDR3 sequence: CASSFRQGFGQANEKLFF. In DNA, the CDR3 is TGTGCCAGCAGCTTTCGGCAGGGGTTTGGGCAAGCTAATGAAAAACTGTTTTTT.

The chain combines TRBV28 with TRBJ2-3, with no clear D. This CDR3 region has 13 residues. Germline V gene sequence: CDR1 MDHEN, CDR2 SYDVKM. Trimming left V 5 bases short and J 4 bases short, with 10 bases between. CDR3 protein: CASSTLGADTQYF. As DNA, the CDR3 is TGTGCCAGCAGTACCCTAGGTGCAGATACGCAGTATTTT.